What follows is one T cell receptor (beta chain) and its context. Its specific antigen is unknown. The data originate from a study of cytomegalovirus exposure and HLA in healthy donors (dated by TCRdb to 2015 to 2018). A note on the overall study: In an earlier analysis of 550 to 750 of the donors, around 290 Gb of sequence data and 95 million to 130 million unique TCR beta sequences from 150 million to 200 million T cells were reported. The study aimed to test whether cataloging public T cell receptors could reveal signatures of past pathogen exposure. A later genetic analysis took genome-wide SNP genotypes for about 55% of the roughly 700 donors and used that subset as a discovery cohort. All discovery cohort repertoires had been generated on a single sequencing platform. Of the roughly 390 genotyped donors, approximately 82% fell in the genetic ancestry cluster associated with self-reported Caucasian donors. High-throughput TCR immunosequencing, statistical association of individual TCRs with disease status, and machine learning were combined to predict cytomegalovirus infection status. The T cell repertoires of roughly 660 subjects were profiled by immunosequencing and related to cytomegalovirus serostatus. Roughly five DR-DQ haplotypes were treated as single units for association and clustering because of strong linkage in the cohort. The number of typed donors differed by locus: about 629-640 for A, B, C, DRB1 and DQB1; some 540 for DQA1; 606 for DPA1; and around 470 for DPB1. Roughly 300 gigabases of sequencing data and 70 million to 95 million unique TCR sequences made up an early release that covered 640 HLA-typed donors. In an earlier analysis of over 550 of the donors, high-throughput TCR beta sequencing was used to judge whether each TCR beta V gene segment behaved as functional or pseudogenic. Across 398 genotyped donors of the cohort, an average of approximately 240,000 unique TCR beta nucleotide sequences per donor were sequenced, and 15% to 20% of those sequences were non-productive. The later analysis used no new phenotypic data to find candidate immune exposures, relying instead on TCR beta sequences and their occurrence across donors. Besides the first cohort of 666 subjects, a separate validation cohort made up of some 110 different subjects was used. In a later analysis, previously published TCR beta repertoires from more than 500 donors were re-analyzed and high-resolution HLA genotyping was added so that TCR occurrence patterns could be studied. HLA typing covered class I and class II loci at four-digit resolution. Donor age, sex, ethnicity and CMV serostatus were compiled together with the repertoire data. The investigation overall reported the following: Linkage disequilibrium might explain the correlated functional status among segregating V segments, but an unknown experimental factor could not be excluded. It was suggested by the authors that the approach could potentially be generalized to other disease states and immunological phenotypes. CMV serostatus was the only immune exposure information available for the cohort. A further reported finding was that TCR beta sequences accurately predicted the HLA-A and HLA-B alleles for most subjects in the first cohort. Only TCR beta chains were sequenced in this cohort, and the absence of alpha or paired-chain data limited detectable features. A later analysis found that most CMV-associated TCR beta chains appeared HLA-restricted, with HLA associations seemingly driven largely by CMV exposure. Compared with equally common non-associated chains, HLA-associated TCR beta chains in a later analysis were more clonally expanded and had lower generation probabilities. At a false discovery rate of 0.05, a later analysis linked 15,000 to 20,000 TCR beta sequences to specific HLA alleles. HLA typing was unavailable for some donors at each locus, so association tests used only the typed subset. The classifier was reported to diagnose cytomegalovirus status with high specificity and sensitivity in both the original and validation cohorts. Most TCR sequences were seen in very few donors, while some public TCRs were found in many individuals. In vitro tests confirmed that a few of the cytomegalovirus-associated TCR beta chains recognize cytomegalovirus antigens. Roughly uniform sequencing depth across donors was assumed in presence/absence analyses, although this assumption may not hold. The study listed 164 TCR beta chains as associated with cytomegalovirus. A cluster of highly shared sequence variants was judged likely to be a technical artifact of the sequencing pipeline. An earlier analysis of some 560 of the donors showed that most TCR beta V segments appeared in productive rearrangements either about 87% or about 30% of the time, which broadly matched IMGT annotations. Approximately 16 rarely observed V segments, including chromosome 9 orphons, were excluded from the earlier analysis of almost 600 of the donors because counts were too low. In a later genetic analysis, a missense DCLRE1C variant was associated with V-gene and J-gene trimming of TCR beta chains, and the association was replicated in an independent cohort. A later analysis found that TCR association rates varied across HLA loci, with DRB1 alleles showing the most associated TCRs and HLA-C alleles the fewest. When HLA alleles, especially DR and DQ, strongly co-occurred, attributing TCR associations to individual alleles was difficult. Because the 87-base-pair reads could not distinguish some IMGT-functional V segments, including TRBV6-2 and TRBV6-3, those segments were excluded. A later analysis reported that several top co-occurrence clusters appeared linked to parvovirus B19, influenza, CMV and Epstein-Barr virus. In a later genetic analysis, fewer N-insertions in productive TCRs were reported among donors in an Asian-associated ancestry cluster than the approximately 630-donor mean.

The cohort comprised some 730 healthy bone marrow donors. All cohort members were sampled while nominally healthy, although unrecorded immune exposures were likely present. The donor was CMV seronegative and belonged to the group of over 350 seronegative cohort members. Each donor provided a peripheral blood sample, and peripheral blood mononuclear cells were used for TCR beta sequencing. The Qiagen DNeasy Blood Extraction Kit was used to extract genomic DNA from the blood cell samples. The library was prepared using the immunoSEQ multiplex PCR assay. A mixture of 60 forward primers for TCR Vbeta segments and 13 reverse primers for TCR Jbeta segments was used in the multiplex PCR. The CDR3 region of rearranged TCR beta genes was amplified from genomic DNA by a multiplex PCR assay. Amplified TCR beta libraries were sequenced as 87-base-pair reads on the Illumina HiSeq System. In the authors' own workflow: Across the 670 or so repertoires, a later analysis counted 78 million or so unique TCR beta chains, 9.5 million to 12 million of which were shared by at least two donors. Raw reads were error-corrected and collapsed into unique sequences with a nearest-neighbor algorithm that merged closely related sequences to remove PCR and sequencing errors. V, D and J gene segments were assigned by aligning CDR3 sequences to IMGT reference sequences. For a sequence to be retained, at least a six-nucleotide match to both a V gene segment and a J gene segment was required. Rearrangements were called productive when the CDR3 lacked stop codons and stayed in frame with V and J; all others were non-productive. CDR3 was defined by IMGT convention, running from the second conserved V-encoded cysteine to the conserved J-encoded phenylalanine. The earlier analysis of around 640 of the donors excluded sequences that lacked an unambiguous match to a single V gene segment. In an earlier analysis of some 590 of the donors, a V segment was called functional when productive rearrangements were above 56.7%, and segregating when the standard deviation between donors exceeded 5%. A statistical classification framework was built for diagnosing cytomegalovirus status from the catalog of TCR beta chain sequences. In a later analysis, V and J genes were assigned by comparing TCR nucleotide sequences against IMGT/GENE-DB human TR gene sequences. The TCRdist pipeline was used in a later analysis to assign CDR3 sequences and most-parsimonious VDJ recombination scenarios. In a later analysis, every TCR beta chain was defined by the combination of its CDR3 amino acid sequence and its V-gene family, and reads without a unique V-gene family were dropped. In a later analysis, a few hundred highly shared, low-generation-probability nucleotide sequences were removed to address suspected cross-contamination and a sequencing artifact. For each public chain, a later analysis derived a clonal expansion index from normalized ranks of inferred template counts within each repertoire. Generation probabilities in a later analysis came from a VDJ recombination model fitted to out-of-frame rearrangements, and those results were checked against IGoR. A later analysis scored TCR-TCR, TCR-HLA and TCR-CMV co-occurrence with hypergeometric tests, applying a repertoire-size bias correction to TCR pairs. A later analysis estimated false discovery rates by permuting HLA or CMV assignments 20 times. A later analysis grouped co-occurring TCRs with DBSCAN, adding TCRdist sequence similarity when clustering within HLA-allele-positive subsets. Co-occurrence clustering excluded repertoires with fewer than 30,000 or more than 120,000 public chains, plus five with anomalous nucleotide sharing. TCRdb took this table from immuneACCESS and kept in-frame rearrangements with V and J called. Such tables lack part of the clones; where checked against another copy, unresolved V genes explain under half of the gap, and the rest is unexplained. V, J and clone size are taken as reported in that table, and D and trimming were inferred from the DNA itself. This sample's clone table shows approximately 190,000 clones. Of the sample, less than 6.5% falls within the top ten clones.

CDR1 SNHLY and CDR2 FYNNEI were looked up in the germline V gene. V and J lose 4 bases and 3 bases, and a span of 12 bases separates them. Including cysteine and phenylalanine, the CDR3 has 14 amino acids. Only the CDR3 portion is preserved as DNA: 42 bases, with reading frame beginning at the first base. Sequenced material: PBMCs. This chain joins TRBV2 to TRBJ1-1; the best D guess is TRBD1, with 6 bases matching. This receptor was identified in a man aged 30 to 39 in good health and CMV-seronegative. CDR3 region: CASSAQGGDTEAFF. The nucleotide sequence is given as TGTGCCAGCAGTGCACAGGGCGGAGACACTGAAGCTTTCTTT.